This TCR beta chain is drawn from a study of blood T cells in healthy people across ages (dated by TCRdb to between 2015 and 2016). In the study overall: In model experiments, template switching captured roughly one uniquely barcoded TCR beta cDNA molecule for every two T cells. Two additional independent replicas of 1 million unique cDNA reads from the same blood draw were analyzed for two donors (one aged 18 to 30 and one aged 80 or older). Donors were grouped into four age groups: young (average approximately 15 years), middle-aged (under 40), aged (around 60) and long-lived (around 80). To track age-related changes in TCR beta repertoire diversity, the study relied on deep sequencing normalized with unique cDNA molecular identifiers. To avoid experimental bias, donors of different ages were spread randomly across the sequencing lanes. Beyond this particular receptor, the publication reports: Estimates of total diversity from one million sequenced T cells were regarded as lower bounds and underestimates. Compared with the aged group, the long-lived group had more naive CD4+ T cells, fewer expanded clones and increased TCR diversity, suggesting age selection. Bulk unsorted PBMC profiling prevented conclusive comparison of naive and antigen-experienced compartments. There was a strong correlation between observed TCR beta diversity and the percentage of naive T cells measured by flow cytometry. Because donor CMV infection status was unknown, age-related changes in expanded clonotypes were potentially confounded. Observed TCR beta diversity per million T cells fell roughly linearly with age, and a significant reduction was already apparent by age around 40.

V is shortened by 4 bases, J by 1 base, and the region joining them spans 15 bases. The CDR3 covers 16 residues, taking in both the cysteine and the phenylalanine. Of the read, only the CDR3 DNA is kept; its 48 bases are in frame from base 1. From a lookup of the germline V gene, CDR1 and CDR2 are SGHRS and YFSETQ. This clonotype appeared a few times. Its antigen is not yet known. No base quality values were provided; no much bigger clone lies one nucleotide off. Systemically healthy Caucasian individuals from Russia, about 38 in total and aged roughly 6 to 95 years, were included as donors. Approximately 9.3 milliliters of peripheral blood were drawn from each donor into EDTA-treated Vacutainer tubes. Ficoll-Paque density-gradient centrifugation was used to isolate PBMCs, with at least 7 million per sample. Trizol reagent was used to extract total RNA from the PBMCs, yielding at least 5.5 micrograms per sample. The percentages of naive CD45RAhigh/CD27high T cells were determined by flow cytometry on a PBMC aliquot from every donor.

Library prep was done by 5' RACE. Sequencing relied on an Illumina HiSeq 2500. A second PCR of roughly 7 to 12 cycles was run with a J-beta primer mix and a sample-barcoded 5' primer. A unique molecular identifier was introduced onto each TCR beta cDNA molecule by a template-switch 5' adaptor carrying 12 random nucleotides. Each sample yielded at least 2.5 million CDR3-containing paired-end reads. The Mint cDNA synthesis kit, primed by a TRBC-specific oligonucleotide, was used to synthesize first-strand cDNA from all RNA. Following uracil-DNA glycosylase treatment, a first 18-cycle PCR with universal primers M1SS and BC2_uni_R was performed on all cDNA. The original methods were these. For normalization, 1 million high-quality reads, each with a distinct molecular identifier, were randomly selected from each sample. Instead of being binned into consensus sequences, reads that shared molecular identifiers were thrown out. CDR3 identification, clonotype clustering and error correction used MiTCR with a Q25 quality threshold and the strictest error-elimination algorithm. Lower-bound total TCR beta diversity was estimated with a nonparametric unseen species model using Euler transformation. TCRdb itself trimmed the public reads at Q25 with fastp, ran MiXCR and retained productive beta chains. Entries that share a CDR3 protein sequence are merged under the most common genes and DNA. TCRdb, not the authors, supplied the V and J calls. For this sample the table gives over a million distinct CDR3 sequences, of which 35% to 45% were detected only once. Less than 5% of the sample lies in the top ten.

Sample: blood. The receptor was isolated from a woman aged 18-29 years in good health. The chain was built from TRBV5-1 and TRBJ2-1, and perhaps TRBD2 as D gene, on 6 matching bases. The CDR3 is CASSQGGAGSYNEQFF. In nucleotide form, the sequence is TGCGCCAGCAGCCAAGGCGGGGCCGGTTCCTACAATGAGCAGTTCTTC.